This TCR beta chain was sequenced for a study of T cell clonotyping in hematopoietic cell transplantation. Study observations and caveats: Without cell sorting, CD4 versus CD8 contributions remain unresolved. At the given depth, recipient repertoires were over 97% de novo clonotypes. Pathologically expanded recipient clonotypes increased progressively from day 30 to day 180 as diversity fell. Graft donor and pretransplant recipient Inverse Simpson Index values predicted broader posttransplant TCR diversity.

Sequencing used immunoSEQ multiplex PCR; TCRdb keeps in-frame clones, though not all of them. The sample includes 70,000 or so clones, around 94% of them seen just once. CDR1 SGHRS and CDR2 YFSETQ come from the germline V gene. V lost 0 bases to trimming and J lost 2 bases, with 12 bases between them. The CDR3 covers 15 residues. This clone was counted once. What it binds is unknown. The identical CDR3 is also encoded by other nucleotide sequences in the sample. V usage is TRBV5-1 and J usage is TRBJ2-7; tentatively, D is TRBD1 (7 bases). Source material: peripheral blood mononuclear cells. The receptor was derived from a man between 45 and 60 years old in good health. Some clones in this sample may be carry-over from other donors' samples. DNA of the CDR3: TGCGCCAGCAGCTTGGGGGCAGGGGGGCCCTACGAGCAGTACTTC. Its protein is CASSLGAGGPYEQYF.